The 22 T cell receptor beta chains presented below share a single source sample, sequenced in a study of Tregs in tolerant kidney transplant recipients. The method was immunoSEQ multiplex PCR; TCRdb's version includes in-frame clones alone and lacks a portion of them. Among tens of thousands of clones listed, around 94% were seen once. The sequencing sample was made of CD8+ T cells from blood. These receptors all stem from a human donor in good health.

This chain uses TRBV19 with TRBJ1-5; no reliable D call. Germline lookup yields CDR1 LNHDA and CDR2 SQIVND (reference sequence). V was clipped by 1 base and J by 1 base, with 8 bases between them. This CDR3 region has 15 residues. CDR3 residues: CASSIGQLSNQPQHF. Here the CDR3 DNA reads TGTGCCAGTAGTATAGGGCAGCTCAGCAATCAGCCCCAGCATTTT.

The chain is built from TRBV4-2 and TRBJ2-2, with D unresolved. Trimming took off 3 bases at V and 8 bases at J, with 7 bases between the two ends. Germline V CDR1 and CDR2: LGHNA, YNFKEQ. This CDR3 comprises 12 residues. CDR3 loop: CASSHMLGELFF. The DNA for the CDR3 is TGTGCCAGCAGCCACATGCTAGGGGAGCTGTTTTTT.

The chain couples TRBV29-1 to TRBJ1-2; 7 nucleotides line up with TRBD1. The germline V gene has CDR1 SQVTM and CDR2 ANQGSEA. V shed 6 bases and J 0 bases; nucleotides not matched to a gene: 16. The CDR3 contains 17 residues. The CDR3 DNA sequence: TGCAGCGTGGGGGGAACCAGGGACAGCTTATCTAACTATGGCTACACCTTC. Translated: CSVGGTRDSLSNYGYTF.

The chain carries TRBV4-2 and TRBJ1-4; 9 bases match TRBD1. Looked up from germline, CDR1 is LGHNA and CDR2 is YNFKEQ. This CDR3 has 15 amino acids. The ends lost 4 bases at V and 7 bases at J; junction bases unmatched: 7. CDR3 bases: TGTGCCAGCAGCCGACCGGGACAGGGACCTGAAAAACTGTTTTTT. The encoded protein is CASSRPGQGPEKLFF.

The chain employs TRBV19 and TRBJ1-2; D is possibly TRBD1 (6 bases). Germline CDR1 is LNHDA and CDR2 is SQIVND (reference sequence). The CDR3 consists of 15 residues. V lost 5 bases to trimming and J lost 4 bases, with 17 bases between them. CDR3 DNA: TGTGCCAGTAGTCCCTGGGCAGGGGAGAGCTATGGCTACACCTTC. Translating it yields CASSPWAGESYGYTF.

The rearrangement joins TRBV6-5 to TRBJ1-2; D uncertain. The germline gives CDR1 MNHEY, CDR2 SVGAGI. The V end was cut by 0 bases, the J end by 7 bases, with 18 bases between. CDR3 length: 16 amino acids. This CDR3 is CASSYSNPTEISGYTF. As DNA, the CDR3 is TGTGCCAGCAGTTACTCCAACCCGACGGAGATCAGTGGCTACACCTTC.

The gene calls are TRBV7-9 and TRBJ2-2; D is uncertain. The CDR3 runs to 14 residues. From germline, CDR1 is SEHNR and CDR2 FQNEAQ (reference sequence). Trimming took off 3 bases at V and 7 bases at J, with 12 bases between the two ends. In DNA, the CDR3 is TGTGCCAGCAGCTTGGTTCTTCAAGACGGGGAGCTGTTTTTT. Amino acid sequence: CASSLVLQDGELFF.

This clone is medium-sized in the sample. The chain combines TRBV4-1 with TRBJ1-1; D is unclear. Germline V gene lookup returns CDR1 MGHRA and CDR2 YSYEKL. V lost 3 bases and J lost 1, with 6 bases in between. The CDR3 sequence is 13 residues long. As DNA, the CDR3 is TGCGCCAGCAGCCAGGTACAGAACACTGAAGCTTTCTTT. This encodes CASSQVQNTEAFF.

This clone was counted only a few times. The chain combines TRBV27 with TRBJ1-2, with D possibly TRBD1 on 6 matching bases. The CDR3 has 13 residues. Germline assignment: CDR1 MNHEY and CDR2 SMNVEV (reference sequence). V was cut by 3 bases and J by 4 bases, with 9 bases left in between. The DNA for the CDR3 is TGTGCCAGCAGTTTTGTAGGGGGCTATGGCTACACCTTC. This translates into CASSFVGGYGYTF.

The J gene is TRBJ2-2, the V gene TRBV11-2; no reliable D call. This CDR3 is 15 amino acids long. Between the trimmed V and J ends, which lost 5 bases and 0 bases, there was a span of 10 bases. The germline CDR1 and CDR2 sequences are SGHAT and FQNNGV. CDR3 loop: CASSPAQANTGELFF. Written as DNA, the CDR3 is TGTGCCAGCAGCCCTGCTCAGGCGAACACCGGGGAGCTGTTTTTT.

The gene calls are TRBV2 and TRBJ1-1, with D maybe TRBD1 (5 bases). V lost 4 bases, J lost 1 base, and 13 bases lay in between. The CDR3 covers 15 residues. Germline V gives CDR1 SNHLY, CDR2 FYNNEI. The CDR3 sequence is CASSGGRQGNTEAFF. The CDR3, as DNA: TGTGCCAGCAGTGGAGGGAGGCAGGGGAACACTGAAGCTTTCTTT.

The genes are TRBV10-3 and TRBJ2-7; the match to TRBD2 covers 14 bases. The ends lost 0 bases at V and 1 base at J; junction bases unmatched: 2. The germline V gene has CDR1 ENHRY and CDR2 SYGVKD. This CDR3 is built from 17 residues. This CDR3 is CAISESGTSGGSYEQYF. DNA of the CDR3: TGTGCCATCAGTGAGTCAGGGACTAGCGGGGGATCCTACGAGCAGTACTTC.

This chain links TRBV27 with TRBJ2-7, with a weak D call TRBD2 (5 bases). Germline V gene sequence: CDR1 MNHEY, CDR2 SMNVEV (reference sequence). This CDR3 spans 12 amino acids. V was clipped by 2 bases and J by 5 bases, with 7 bases between them. CDR3 sequence reads: CASSLIGDEQYF. The CDR3 bases are TGTGCCAGCAGTTTAATCGGGGACGAGCAGTACTTC.

The rearrangement links TRBV5-4 to TRBJ2-7; D is unclear. Trimming stripped 0 bases from V and 2 bases from J, with 6 bases between. The V gene's germline CDR1 is SGHNT and CDR2 YYREEE (reference sequence). The CDR3 has 13 residues. The DNA for the CDR3 is TGTGCCAGCAGCTTGGAAGGAGCCTACGAGCAGTACTTC. It specifies CASSLEGAYEQYF.

The rearrangement joins TRBV7-9 to TRBJ2-1, with D perhaps matching TRBD2 (6 bases). Trimming removed 3 bases at V and 10 bases at J, with 16 bases between. The CDR3 loop spans 14 amino acids. Germline CDR1 SEHNR, CDR2 FQNEAQ (reference sequence). The CDR3 nucleotides are TGTGCCAGCAGCTTGGCGGGGATCACGAGAGAGCAGTTCTTC. Amino acids: CASSLAGITREQFF.

This clone was found once. The chain combines TRBV2 with TRBJ2-5, with unresolved D. The closer fit of TRBJ2-7 to the DNA end suggests the J call may be wrong. The germline V gene has CDR1 SNHLY and CDR2 FYNNEI. The length of the CDR3 is 14 residues. CDR3 bases: TGTGCCAGCAGTGAAAAAGTCCGAGCCTACGAGCAGTACTTC. Protein: CASSEKVRAYEQYF.

This clone was seen once. The genes are TRBV2 and TRBJ2-5; 8 positions match TRBD2. Germline CDR1 is SNHLY and CDR2 is FYNNEI. The CDR3 runs to 14 residues. V gave up 7 bases and J gave up 3 bases; unmatched junction bases: 7. This CDR3 reads CASTISGAKETQYF. Written as DNA, the CDR3 is TGTGCCAGCACGATTAGCGGGGCGAAAGAGACCCAGTACTTC.

The V call is TRBV5-6, the J call TRBJ1-2; D ambiguous. The V end was cut by 1 base, the J end by 2 bases, with 12 bases between. Looked up from germline, CDR1 is SGHDT and CDR2 is YYEEEE. The CDR3 has 15 residues. The CDR3 spells CASSLLSVINYGYTF. CDR3 nucleotides: TGTGCCAGCAGCTTGCTGAGCGTCATCAACTATGGCTACACCTTC.

The chain uses TRBV7-8 and TRBJ2-1, with a weak D call TRBD2 (7 bases). V was pared by 1 base and J by 7 bases, with 20 bases between. From germline, CDR1 is SGHVS and CDR2 FQNEAQ. CDR3 length: 17 amino acids. The DNA for the CDR3 is TGTGCCAGCAGCTTAGAATACGGGGGGCGGTTCCAAAATGAGCAGTTCTTC. Its protein is CASSLEYGGRFQNEQFF.

The V call is TRBV7-8, the J call TRBJ2-1, with D possibly being TRBD1 (6 bases). The germline V and J ends were trimmed by 4 bases and 6 bases, with 10 bases remaining between them. The germline CDR1 and CDR2 sequences are SGHVS and FQNEAQ. The CDR3 is made up of 13 amino acids. CDR3 amino acids: CASSSRGGNEQFF. As DNA, the CDR3 is TGTGCCAGCAGCTCCAGGGGTGGCAATGAGCAGTTCTTC.

The CDR3 nucleotides read TGTGCCACCAGCACAGGACAGGACGACACCCTCTCCTATAATTCACCCCTCCACTTT. Its protein is CATSTGQDDTLSYNSPLHF. The chain couples TRBV15 to TRBJ1-6; TRBD1 matches at 7 bases. The CDR3 totals 19 residues. Germline V gene data show CDR1 as LNHNV and CDR2 as YYDKDF (reference sequence). With 4 bases clipped from V and 0 bases from J, the junction kept 12 bases outside the gene matches. Complete variable domain (other parts from reference TRBV15 and TRBJ1-6): DAMVIQNPRYQVTQFGKPVTLSCSQTLNHNVMYWYQQKSSQAPKLLFHYYDKDFNNEADTPDNFQSRRPNTSFCFLDIRSPGLGDTAMYLCATSTGQDDTLSYNSPLHFGNGTRLTVT.

This clone was observed a few times. V is TRBV25-1 and J is TRBJ2-2; D is unresolved. The CDR3 has 14 residues. Trimming removed 0 bases at V and 3 bases at J, with 5 bases between. In germline, CDR1 is MGHDK, CDR2 SYGVNS. CDR3 DNA: TGTGCCAGCAGTGAATATGTGGACACCGGGGAGCTGTTTTTT. Its protein product is CASSEYVDTGELFF.